The 4 T cell receptor beta chains below come from one sample, sequenced in a study of shared clonotypes between healthy human individuals. Profiling relied on immunoSEQ multiplex PCR, and the TCRdb table lists in-frame clones only, not all of them. The table includes about 300,000 clones, around 74% detected once. Sequencing was done on a sample of memory CD4+ T cells sorted from blood. Subset denoted: CD45RA-negative fraction. The receptors originated from a man younger than 40 in good health.

The chain couples TRBV7-9 to TRBJ2-1; 7 nucleotides agree with TRBD2. The CDR3 covers 13 residues. Germline V CDR1 and CDR2: SEHNR, FQNEAQ (reference sequence). With V trimmed by 2 bases and J by 9 bases, 4 bases remained unmatched. CDR3 DNA sequence: TGTGCCAGCAGCTTAATCGGGGGGACTGAGCAGTTCTTC. It specifies CASSLIGGTEQFF.

The J gene is TRBJ2-7, the V gene TRBV2; 9 bases agree with TRBD1. Germline V lookup: CDR1 SNHLY, CDR2 FYNNEI. V trimming: 10 bases; J trimming: 3 bases; junction bases outside the gene matches: 10. The CDR3 extends over 14 amino acids. The CDR3 DNA reads as TGTGCCACCAAGCCGGGACAGGGATACTACGAGCAGTACTTC. Translated: CATKPGQGYYEQYF.

This clone was seen many times. The gene calls are TRBV2 and TRBJ1-2; D ambiguous. Trimming cost V 7 bases and J 2 bases, with 11 bases left between them. This CDR3 region has 13 residues. From germline, CDR1 is SNHLY and CDR2 FYNNEI. CDR3: CASTEGLNYGYTF. Here the CDR3 DNA reads TGTGCCAGCACGGAGGGTTTAAACTATGGCTACACCTTC. Drawing the rest from reference TRBV2 and TRBJ1-2, the complete variable domain is EPEVTQTPSHQVTQMGQEVILRCVPISNHLYFYWYRQILGQKVEFLVSFYNNEISEKSEIFDDQFSVERPDGSNFTLKIRSTKLEDSAMYFCASTEGLNYGYTFGSGTRLTVV.

This clone was counted ten times or more. CDR3 DNA sequence: TGTGCCAGCAGTTTCGAAATCGGGGGGGTAGATACGCAGTATTTT. Translation gives CASSFEIGGVDTQYF. The chain uses TRBV11-2 and TRBJ2-3, with 8 positions matching TRBD2. The CDR3 loop spans 15 amino acids. Losses at the gene ends were 6 bases for V and 5 bases for J; bases not matched to a gene: 10. Germline assignment: CDR1 SGHAT and CDR2 FQNNGV.